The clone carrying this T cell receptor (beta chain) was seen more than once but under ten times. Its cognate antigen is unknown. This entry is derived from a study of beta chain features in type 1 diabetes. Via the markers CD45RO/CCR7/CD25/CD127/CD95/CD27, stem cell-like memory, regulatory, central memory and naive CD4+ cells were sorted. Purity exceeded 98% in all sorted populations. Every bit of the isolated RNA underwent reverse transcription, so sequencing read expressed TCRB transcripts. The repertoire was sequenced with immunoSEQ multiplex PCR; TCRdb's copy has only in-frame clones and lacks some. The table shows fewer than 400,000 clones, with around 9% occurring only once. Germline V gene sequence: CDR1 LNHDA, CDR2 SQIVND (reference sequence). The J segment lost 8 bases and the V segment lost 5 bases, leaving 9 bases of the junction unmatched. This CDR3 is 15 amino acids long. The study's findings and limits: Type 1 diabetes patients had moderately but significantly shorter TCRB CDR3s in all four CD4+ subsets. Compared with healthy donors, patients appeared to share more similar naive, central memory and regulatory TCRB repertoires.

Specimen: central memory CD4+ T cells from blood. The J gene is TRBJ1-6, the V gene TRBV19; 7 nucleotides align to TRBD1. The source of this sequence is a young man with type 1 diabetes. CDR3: CASSRHFDRDSPLHF. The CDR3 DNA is TGTGCCAGTAGTCGCCACTTCGACAGGGATTCACCCCTCCACTTT.